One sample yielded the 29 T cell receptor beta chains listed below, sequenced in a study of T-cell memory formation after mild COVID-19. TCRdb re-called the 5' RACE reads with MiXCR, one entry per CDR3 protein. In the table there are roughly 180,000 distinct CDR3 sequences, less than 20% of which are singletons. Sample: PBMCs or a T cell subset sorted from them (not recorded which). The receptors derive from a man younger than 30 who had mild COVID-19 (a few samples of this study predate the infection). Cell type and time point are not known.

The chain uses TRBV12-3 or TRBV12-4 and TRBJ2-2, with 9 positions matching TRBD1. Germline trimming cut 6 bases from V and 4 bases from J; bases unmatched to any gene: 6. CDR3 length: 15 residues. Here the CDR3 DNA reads TGTGCCAGCAGATGGGACAGGGTGTCCACCGGGGAGCTGTTTTTT. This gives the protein CASRWDRVSTGELFF.

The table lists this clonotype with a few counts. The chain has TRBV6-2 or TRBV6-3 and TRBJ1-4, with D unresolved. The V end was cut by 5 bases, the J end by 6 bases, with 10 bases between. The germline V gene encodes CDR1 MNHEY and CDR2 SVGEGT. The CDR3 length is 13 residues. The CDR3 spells CASSIDAYEKLFF. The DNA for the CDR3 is TGTGCCAGCAGTATCGACGCTTATGAAAAACTGTTTTTT.

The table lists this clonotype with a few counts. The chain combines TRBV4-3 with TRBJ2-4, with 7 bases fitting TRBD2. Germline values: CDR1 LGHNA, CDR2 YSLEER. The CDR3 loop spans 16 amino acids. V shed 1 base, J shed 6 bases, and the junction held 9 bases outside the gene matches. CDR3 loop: CASSQGGPGRGNIQYF. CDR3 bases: TGCGCCAGCAGCCAAGGGGGCCCAGGGAGGGGAAACATTCAGTACTTC.

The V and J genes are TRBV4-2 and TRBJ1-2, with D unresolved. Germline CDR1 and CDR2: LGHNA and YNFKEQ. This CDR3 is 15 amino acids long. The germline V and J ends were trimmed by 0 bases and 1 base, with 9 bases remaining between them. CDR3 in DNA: TGTGCCAGCAGCCAAGATCCCGGGAGTAACTATGGCTACACCTTC. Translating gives CASSQDPGSNYGYTF.

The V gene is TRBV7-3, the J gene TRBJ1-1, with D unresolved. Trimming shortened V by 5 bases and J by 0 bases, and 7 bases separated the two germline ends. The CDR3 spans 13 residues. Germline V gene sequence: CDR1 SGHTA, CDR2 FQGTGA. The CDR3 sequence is CASSVNMNTEAFF. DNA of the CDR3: TGTGCCAGCAGCGTTAACATGAACACTGAAGCTTTCTTT.

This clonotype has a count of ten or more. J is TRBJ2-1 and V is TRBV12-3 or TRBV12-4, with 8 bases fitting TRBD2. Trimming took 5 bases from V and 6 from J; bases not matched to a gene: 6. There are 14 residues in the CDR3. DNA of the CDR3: TGTGCCAGCAGTCCGGGGGGGTCCGGCAATGAGCAGTTCTTC. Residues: CASSPGGSGNEQFF.

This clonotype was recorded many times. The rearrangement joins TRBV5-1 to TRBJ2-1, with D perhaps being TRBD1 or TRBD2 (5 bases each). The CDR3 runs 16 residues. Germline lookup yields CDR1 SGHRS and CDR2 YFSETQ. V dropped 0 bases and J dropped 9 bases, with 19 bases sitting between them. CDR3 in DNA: TGCGCCAGCAGCTTGGCCCTCCGGACACTGGGGAGTGAGCAGTTCTTC. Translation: CASSLALRTLGSEQFF.

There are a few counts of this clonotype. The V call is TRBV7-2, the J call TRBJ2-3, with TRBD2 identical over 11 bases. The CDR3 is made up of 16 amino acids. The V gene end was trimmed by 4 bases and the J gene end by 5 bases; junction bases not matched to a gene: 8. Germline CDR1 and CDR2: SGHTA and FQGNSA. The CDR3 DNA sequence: TGTGCCAGCAGCTCCGTAGCGGGGGGGTTCGGAGATACGCAGTATTTT. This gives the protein CASSSVAGGFGDTQYF. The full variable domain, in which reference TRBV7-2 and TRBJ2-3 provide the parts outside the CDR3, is GAGVSQSPSNKVTEKGKDVELRCDPISGHTALYWYRQSLGQGLEFLIYFQGNSAPDKSGLPSDRFSAERTGGSVSTLTIQRTQQEDSAVYLCASSSVAGGFGDTQYFGPGTRLTVL.

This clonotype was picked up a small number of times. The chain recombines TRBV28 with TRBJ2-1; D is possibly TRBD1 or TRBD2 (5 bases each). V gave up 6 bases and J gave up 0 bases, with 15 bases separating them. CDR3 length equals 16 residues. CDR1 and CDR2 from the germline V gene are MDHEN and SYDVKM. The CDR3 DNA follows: TGTGCCAGCAGCCGGGGACGGGCAAGCTCCTACAATGAGCAGTTCTTC. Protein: CASSRGRASSYNEQFF.

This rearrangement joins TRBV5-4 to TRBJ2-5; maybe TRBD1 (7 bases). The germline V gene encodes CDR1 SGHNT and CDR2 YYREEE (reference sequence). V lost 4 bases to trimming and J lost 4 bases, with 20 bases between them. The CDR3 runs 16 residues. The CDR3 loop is CASSRQNRRGRETQYF. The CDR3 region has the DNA TGTGCCAGCAGCCGACAAAACAGGAGGGGGCGAGAGACCCAGTACTTC. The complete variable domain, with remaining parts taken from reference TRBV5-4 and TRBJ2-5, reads ETGVTQSPTHLIKTRGQQVTLRCSSQSGHNTVSWYQQALGQGPQFIFQYYREEENGRGNFPPRFSGLQFPNYSSELNVNALELDDSALYLCASSRQNRRGRETQYFGPGTRLLVL.

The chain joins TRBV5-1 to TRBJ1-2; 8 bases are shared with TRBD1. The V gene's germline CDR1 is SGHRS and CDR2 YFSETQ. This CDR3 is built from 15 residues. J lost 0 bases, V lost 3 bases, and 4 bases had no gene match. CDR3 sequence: CASSWTGSSNYGYTF. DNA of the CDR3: TGCGCCAGCAGCTGGACAGGGTCGTCTAACTATGGCTACACCTTC.

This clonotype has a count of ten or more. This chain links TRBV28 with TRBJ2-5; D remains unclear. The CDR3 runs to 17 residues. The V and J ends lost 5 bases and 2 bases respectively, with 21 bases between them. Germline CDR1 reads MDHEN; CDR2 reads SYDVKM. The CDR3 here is CASSLGRDGTAQETQYF. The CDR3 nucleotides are TGTGCCAGCAGTCTAGGAAGGGATGGAACCGCTCAAGAGACCCAGTACTTC.

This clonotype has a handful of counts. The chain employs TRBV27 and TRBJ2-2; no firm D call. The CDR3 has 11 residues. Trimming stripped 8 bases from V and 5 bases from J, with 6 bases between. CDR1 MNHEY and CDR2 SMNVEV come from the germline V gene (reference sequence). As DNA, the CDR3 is TGTGCCAGCGGGAAAACCGGGGAGCTGTTTTTT. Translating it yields CASGKTGELFF.

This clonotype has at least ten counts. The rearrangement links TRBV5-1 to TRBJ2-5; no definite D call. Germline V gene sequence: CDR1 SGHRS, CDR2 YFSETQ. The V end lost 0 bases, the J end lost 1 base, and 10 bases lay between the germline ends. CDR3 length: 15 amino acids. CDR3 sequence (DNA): TGCGCCAGCAGCTTGGTCTCGGCTACCCAAGAGACCCAGTACTTC. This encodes CASSLVSATQETQYF.

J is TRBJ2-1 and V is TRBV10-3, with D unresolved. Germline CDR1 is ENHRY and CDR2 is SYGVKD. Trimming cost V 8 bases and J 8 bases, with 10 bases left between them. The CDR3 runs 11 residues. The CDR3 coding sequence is TGTGCCATCTCCCTTCAAGATGAGCAGTTCTTC. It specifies CAISLQDEQFF.

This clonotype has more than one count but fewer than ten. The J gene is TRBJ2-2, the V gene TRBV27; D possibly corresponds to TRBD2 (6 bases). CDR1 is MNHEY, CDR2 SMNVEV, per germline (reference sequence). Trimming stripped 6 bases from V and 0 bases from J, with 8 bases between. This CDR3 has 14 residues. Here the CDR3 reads CASRRGANTGELFF. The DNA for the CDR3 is TGTGCCAGCAGACGCGGGGCGAACACCGGGGAGCTGTTTTTT.

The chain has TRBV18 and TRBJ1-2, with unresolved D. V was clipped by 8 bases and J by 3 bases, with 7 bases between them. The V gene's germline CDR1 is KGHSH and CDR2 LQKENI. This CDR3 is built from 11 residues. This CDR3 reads CASSGDYGYTF. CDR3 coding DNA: TGTGCCAGCAGCGGGGACTATGGCTACACCTTC.

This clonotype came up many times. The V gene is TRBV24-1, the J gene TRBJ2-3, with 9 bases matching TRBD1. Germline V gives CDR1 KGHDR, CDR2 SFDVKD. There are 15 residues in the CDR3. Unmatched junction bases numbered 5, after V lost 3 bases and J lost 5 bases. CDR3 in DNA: TGTGCCACCAGTGATCCTGGACAGGGGATAGATACGCAGTATTTT. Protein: CATSDPGQGIDTQYF.

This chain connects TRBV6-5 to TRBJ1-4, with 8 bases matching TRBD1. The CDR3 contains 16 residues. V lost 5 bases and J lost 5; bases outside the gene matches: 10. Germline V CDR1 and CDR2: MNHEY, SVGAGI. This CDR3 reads CASSGDRGRINEKLFF. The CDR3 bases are TGTGCCAGCAGTGGCGACAGGGGACGGATAAATGAAAAACTGTTTTTT.

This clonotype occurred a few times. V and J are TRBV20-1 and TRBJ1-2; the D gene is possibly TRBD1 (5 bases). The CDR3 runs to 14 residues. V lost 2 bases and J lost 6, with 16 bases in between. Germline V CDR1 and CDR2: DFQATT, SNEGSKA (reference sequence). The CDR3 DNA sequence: TGCAGTGCTAGAACCGGGATGACGGGACATGGCTACACCTTC. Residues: CSARTGMTGHGYTF.

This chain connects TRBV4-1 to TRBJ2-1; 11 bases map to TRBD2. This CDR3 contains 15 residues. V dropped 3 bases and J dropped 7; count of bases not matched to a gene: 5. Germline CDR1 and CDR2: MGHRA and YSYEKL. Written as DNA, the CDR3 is TGCGCCAGCAGCCAGGGGCCTAGCGGGGGGAATGAGCAGTTCTTC. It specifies CASSQGPSGGNEQFF.

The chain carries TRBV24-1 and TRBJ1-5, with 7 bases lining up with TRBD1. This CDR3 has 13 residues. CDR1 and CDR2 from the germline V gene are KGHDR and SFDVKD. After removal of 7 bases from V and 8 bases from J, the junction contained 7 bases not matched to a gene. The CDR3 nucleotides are TGTGCCACCAGCCGGACAGGCGGGGAGCCCCAGCATTTT. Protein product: CATSRTGGEPQHF.

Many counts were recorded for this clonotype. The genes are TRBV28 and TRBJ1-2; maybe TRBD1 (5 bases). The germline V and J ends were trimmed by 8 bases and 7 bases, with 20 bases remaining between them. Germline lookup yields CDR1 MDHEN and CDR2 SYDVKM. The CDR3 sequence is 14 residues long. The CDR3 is CASGRGTALGGYTF. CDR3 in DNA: TGTGCCAGCGGGCGAGGGACCGCACTCGGTGGCTACACCTTC.

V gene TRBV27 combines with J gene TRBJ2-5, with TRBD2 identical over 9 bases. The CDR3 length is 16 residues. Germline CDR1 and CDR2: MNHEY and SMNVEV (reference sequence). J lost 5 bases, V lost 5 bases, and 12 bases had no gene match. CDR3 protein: CASSPLASGDLETQYF. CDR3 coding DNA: TGTGCCAGCAGTCCCCTCGCTAGCGGGGATCTGGAGACCCAGTACTTC.

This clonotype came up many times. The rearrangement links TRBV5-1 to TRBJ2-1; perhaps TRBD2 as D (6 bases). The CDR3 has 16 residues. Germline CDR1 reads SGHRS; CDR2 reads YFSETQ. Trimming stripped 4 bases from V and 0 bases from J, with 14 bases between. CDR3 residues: CASSLAGTSSYNEQFF. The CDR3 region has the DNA TGCGCCAGCAGCCTGGCTGGGACTTCCTCCTACAATGAGCAGTTCTTC.

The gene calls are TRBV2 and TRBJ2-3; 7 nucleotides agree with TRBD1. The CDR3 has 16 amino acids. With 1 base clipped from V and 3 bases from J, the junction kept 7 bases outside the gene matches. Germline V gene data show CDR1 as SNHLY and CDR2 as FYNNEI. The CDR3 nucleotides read TGTGCCAGCAGTGAAGTGACAGGGATCATAACAGATACGCAGTATTTT. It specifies CASSEVTGIITDTQYF.

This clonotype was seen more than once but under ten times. The CDR3 sequence is CASSLAGPRDNEQFF. The CDR3 DNA is TGTGCCAGCAGCTTGGCGGGGCCCCGGGACAATGAGCAGTTCTTC. This chain joins TRBV5-4 and TRBJ2-1; D assignment may be TRBD1 or TRBD2 (5 bases each). Trimming took off 0 bases at V and 5 bases at J, with 12 bases between the two ends. CDR1 is SGHNT and CDR2 is YYREEE in the germline V gene (reference sequence). This CDR3 is built from 15 residues.

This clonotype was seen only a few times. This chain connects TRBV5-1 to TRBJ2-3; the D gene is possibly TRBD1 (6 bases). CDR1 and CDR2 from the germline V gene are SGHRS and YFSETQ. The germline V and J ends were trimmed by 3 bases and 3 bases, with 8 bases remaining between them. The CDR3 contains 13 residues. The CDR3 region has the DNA TGCGCCAGCAGCTACAGGGATACAGATACGCAGTATTTT. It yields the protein CASSYRDTDTQYF.

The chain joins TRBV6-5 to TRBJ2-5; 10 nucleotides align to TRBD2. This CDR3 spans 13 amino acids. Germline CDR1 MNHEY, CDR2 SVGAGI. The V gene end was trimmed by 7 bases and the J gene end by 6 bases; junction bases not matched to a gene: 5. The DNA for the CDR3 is TGTGCCAGCAAGACTAGCGGGTCGCAGACCCAGTACTTC. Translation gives CASKTSGSQTQYF.